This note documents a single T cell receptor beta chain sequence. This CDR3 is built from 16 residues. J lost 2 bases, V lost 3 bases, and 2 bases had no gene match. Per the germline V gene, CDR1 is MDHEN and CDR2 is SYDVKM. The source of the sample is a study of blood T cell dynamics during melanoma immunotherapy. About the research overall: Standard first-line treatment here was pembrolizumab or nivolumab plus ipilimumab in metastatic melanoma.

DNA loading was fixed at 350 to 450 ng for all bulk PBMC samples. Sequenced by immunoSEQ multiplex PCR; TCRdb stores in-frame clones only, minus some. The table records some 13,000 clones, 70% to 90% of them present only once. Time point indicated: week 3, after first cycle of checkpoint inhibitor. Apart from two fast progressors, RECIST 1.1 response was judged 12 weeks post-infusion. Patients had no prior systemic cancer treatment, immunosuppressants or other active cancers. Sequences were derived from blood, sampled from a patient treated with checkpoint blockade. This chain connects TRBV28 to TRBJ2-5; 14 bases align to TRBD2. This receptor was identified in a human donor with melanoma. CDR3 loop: CASSFGLAGGQETQYF. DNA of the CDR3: TGTGCCAGCAGTTTCGGACTAGCGGGAGGACAAGAGACCCAGTACTTC. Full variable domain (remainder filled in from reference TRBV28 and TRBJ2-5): DVKVTQSSRYLVKRTGEKVFLECVQDMDHENMFWYRQDPGLGLRLIYFSYDVKMKEKGDIPEGYSVSREKKERFSLILESASTNQTSMYLCASSFGLAGGQETQYFGPGTRLLVL.